This T cell receptor beta chain comes out of a study of early stage breast cancer tumors. Trimming took 0 bases from V and 2 from J; bases not matched to a gene: 4. CDR1 is LGHNA and CDR2 is YNFKEQ in the germline V gene. This CDR3 is built from 17 residues. Note on this clone: The antigen remains undetermined.

Method: immunoSEQ multiplex PCR; TCRdb's copy keeps in-frame clones and lacks some. The sample lists approximately 70,000 clones, about 85% occurring once. The study's findings and limits: Tumors had roughly 2.6-fold higher T cell density than normal breast. Enriched TCRB sequences shared across patients were mostly commonly generated sequences.

Input material: blood. This receptor was taken from a person aged 40 to 49 with breast cancer. V gene TRBV4-2 combines with J gene TRBJ1-5, with 10 bases matching TRBD1. The chain's CDR3 is CASSQDDRGPGNQPQHF. CDR3 nucleotide sequence: TGTGCCAGCAGCCAAGATGACAGGGGGCCGGGCAATCAGCCCCAGCATTTT.